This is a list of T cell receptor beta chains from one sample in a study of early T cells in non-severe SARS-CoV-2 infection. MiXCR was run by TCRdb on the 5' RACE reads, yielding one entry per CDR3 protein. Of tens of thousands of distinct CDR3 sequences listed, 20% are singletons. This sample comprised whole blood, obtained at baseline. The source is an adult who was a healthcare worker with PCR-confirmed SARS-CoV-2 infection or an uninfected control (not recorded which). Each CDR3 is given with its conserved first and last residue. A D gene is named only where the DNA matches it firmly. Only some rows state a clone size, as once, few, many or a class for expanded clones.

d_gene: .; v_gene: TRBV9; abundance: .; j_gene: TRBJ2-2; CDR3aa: CASSLLGANTGELFF
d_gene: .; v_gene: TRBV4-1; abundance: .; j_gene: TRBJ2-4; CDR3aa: CASSQGGARAKNIQYF
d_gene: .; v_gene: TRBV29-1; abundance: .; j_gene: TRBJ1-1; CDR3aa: CSVDPRRGGTEAFF
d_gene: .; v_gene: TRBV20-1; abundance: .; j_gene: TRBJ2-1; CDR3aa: CSARDAGTPRVIYNEQFF
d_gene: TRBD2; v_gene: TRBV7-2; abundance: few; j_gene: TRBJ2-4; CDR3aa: CASSALAEAKNIQYF
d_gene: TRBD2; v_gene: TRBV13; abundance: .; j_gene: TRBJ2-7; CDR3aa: CASSSVAGGPLGAYEQYF
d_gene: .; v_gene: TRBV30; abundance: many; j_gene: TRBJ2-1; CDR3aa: CASTWGGSSYNEQFF
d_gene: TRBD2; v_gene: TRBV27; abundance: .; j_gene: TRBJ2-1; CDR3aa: CASSPGTSVLEQFF
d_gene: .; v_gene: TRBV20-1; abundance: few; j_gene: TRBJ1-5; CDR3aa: CSARRDIGNQPQHF
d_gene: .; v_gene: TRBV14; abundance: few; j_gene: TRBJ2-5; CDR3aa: CASGIWPQGDQYF
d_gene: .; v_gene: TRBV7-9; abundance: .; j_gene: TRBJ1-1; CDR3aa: CASSLTGTEAFF
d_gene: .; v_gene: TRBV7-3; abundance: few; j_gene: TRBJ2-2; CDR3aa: CASSPLLNTGELFF
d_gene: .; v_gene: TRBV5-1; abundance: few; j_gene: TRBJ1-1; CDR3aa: CASSETGNTEAFF